This T cell receptor (beta chain) stems from a study of blood T cell repertoires in COVID-19. Study-wide background: The cDNA or gDNA used as material had been derived from T cells, B-cell-depleted T cells, or PBMCs.

In its sample, this clone was seen a few times. CDR3 length: 13 residues. V was trimmed by 3 bases and J by 7 bases, leaving 16 bases between them. From germline, CDR1 is GTSNPN and CDR2 SVGIG (reference sequence). How the authors handled the data: Quantification of nucleated cells was approximated via reference gene primer amplification. The table came from immunoSEQ multiplex PCR; TCRdb's copy has only in-frame clones and leaves some out. V, J and clone size derive from that table, while D and trimming were established from the DNA sequence. The sample consists of 200,000 or so clones, under 85% of them appearing once. Ages ranged from about 18 to 90 years, with residence in around 24 US areas. The study assigned cohorts using participant-reported clinical history.

This sequence originates from a man aged 55 to 70 who had recovered from COVID-19. The rearrangement joins TRBV30 to TRBJ2-7, with D maybe TRBD1 (6 bases). The sample consisted of PBMCs or T cells enriched from blood (not recorded which). The CDR3 nucleotides read TGTGCCTGGAGCGGTGGGGGCCAAGGGGAGCAGTACTTC. Residues: CAWSGGGQGEQYF.